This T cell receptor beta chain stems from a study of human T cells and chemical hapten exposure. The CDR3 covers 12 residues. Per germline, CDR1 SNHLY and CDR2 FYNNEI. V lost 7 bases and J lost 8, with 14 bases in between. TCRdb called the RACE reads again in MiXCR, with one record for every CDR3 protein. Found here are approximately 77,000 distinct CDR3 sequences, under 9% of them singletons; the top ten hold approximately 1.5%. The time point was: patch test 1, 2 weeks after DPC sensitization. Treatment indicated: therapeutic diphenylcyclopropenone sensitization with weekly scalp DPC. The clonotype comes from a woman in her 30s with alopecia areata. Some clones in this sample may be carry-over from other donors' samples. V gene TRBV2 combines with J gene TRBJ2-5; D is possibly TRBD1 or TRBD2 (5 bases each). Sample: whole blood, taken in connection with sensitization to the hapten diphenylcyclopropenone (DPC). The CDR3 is CASNLGTVTQYF. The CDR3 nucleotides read TGTGCCAGCAACTTAGGGACGGTAACCCAGTACTTC.